Sequencing of this T cell receptor (beta chain) was carried out in a study of blood T cells in healthy people across ages. The second PCR ran roughly 6 to 12 cycles with a sample-barcoded 5' primer and J-beta primers. All cDNA molecules were each tagged by a template-switch adaptor with 12 random nucleotides. Samples each returned at least 2.5 million CDR3-containing paired-end reads. From the 5' RACE reads, TCRdb called clonotypes with MiXCR, one entry per CDR3 protein. The sample records about 580,000 distinct CDR3 sequences, 45% to 55% being singletons. As concerns this clonotype: One end of the junction does not line up with germline, which may come from a read error.

The germline gives CDR1 SGHRS, CDR2 YFSETQ. The CDR3 totals 14 residues. In terms of origin and age, donors were healthy Caucasian individuals from Russia aged about 6 to 100. The sequence derives from an older man in good health. Sequenced input: blood. The rearrangement joins TRBV5-1 to TRBJ1-1, with unresolved D. In DNA form, the CDR3 reads TGCGCCAGCAGCCCGCGTGGGGAGAACACTGAGGCTTTCTTT. It translates to CASSPRGENTEAFF.